The next 32 T cell receptor beta chains were all read from a single sample in a study of cytomegalovirus exposure and HLA in healthy donors. A multiplex PCR was run with 60 Vbeta primers and 13 Jbeta primers. Here immunoSEQ multiplex PCR was the method, and the copy in TCRdb shows in-frame clones only, minus some. Of under 200,000 clones listed, roughly 87% are singletons. The sample consisted of PBMCs. The receptors originated from a woman in her forties or fifties in good health and CMV-seronegative.

The chain has TRBV27 and TRBJ2-4; D ambiguous. This CDR3 spans 15 amino acids. Trimming removed 3 bases at V and 3 bases at J, with 12 bases between. Germline-derived CDR1 and CDR2 are MNHEY and SMNVEV (reference sequence). CDR3 DNA sequence: TGTGCCAGCAGTTTTTCGGGTCCATTCAAAAACATTCAGTACTTC. Encoded protein: CASSFSGPFKNIQYF.

The chain joins TRBV27 to TRBJ2-7; D might be TRBD2 (5 bases). The V gene's germline CDR1 is MNHEY and CDR2 SMNVEV (reference sequence). With 5 bases removed from V and 3 bases from J, the gap between germline ends came to 17 bases. CDR3 length equals 15 residues. This chain's CDR3 is CASSPRGKANYEQYF. The CDR3 region has the DNA TGTGCCAGCAGTCCCAGAGGGAAGGCTAACTACGAGCAGTACTTC.

The genes are TRBV5-1 and TRBJ2-7; weak D call: TRBD1 (6 bases). The germline V and J ends were trimmed by 2 bases and 2 bases, with 8 bases remaining between them. This CDR3 spans 13 amino acids. CDR1 is SGHRS, CDR2 YFSETQ, per germline. CDR3 residues: CASSLEGAYEQYF. Here the CDR3 DNA reads TGCGCCAGCAGCTTAGAGGGGGCCTACGAGCAGTACTTC.

The chain couples TRBV28 to TRBJ2-5, with 8 positions matching TRBD1. Trimming cost V 6 bases and J 1 base; bases outside gene matches: 1. The CDR3 has 13 residues. In germline, CDR1 is MDHEN, CDR2 SYDVKM. This chain's CDR3 is CASRGQGQETQYF. In DNA, the CDR3 is TGTGCCAGCAGAGGACAGGGCCAAGAGACCCAGTACTTC.

The chain links TRBV2 to TRBJ2-6; D perhaps matches TRBD1 (6 bases). CDR1 and CDR2 (germline): SNHLY, FYNNEI. With 7 bases removed from V and 13 bases from J, the gap between germline ends came to 20 bases. This CDR3 spans 14 amino acids. The CDR3 here is CASTGTNGPWVLTF. CDR3 bases: TGTGCCAGCACCGGGACAAATGGGCCTTGGGTCCTGACTTTC.

The chain has TRBV28 and TRBJ2-1, with 10 positions matching TRBD2. The CDR3 runs to 18 residues. Germline loops: CDR1 MDHEN, CDR2 SYDVKM. V was pared by 6 bases and J by 7 bases, with 18 bases of the junction left unmatched. CDR3 nucleotides: TGTGCCAGCAGCCAGAGCGGGAGGGCCAATCAAGGAAGAAATGAGCAGTTCTTC. It codes for CASSQSGRANQGRNEQFF.

This clone was picked up a small number of times. This chain uses TRBV7-9 with TRBJ1-4, with no clear D. CDR1 is SEHNR, CDR2 FQNEAQ, per germline (reference sequence). Trimming cost V 4 bases and J 8 bases, with 11 bases left between them. This CDR3 spans 13 amino acids. CDR3 sequence: CASSSPIREKLFF. The DNA of the CDR3 is TGTGCCAGCAGCTCACCGATTCGGGAAAAACTGTTTTTT. Supplemented by reference TRBV7-9 and TRBJ1-4, the full variable domain reads DTGVSQNPRHKITKRGQNVTFRCDPISEHNRLYWYRQTLGQGPEFLTYFQNEAQLEKSRLLSDRFSAERPKGSFSTLEIQRTEQGDSAMYLCASSSPIREKLFFGSGTQLSVL.

This chain links TRBV29-1 with TRBJ1-2, with TRBD1 identical over 9 bases. CDR1 SQVTM and CDR2 ANQGSEA come from the germline V gene. There are 17 residues in the CDR3. V lost 4 bases, J lost 0 bases, and 12 bases stayed unmatched. The CDR3 DNA reads as TGCAGCGTTGGAGAGTCCGTCGGGACAGGGACTAACTATGGCTACACCTTC. Encoded protein: CSVGESVGTGTNYGYTF.

J is TRBJ1-2 and V is TRBV9; 8 bases fit TRBD1. Germline values: CDR1 SGDLS, CDR2 YYNGEE. This CDR3 is built from 15 residues. V trimming: 0 bases; J trimming: 4 bases; junction bases outside the gene matches: 5. The CDR3 DNA follows: TGTGCCAGCAGCGTAGCTGGACAGGGAACCTATGGCTACACCTTC. Translation gives CASSVAGQGTYGYTF.

This sequence joins TRBV11-2 and TRBJ2-5; D might be TRBD2 (6 bases). Germline CDR1 is SGHAT and CDR2 is FQNNGV. V lost 3 bases, J lost 5 bases, and 10 bases lay in between. This CDR3 has 13 amino acids. The CDR3 nucleotides read TGTGCCAGCAGCTTTAGGGCGGGGGAGACCCAGTACTTC. This codes for CASSFRAGETQYF.

The rearrangement uses TRBV5-1 and TRBJ1-1, with unresolved D. CDR1 SGHRS and CDR2 YFSETQ come from the germline V gene. Trimming removed 4 bases at V and 4 bases at J, with 14 bases between. The CDR3 has 14 amino acids. The CDR3: CASSQSSTSTEAFF. The CDR3 coding sequence is TGCGCCAGCAGCCAAAGTTCCACGAGCACTGAAGCTTTCTTT.

The CDR3 protein is CASRALGQGQQETQYF. The CDR3 nucleotides read TGTGCCAGCAGGGCCCTAGGGCAGGGGCAACAAGAGACCCAGTACTTC. The gene calls are TRBV27 and TRBJ2-5, with D tentatively TRBD1 (6 bases). This CDR3 spans 16 amino acids. Germline loops: CDR1 MNHEY, CDR2 SMNVEV (reference sequence). V gave up 6 bases and J gave up 2 bases, with 19 bases separating them.

The sample holds a few counts of this clone. This chain joins TRBV5-1 and TRBJ2-5; D gene ambiguous. In germline, CDR1 is SGHRS, CDR2 YFSETQ. This CDR3 spans 14 amino acids. V lost 0 bases and J lost 1, with 7 bases in between. DNA for the CDR3: TGCGCCAGCAGCTTGGGGGCAGTCCAAGAGACCCAGTACTTC. This gives the protein CASSLGAVQETQYF.

The chain's CDR3 is CSVEGVGRGELFF. The CDR3 bases are TGCAGCGTTGAGGGCGTGGGCCGCGGGGAGCTGTTTTTT. The chain employs TRBV29-1 and TRBJ2-2; D gene ambiguous. From germline, CDR1 is SQVTM and CDR2 ANQGSEA. Trimming removed 3 bases from V and 7 bases from J, with 12 bases in between. CDR3 size: 13 residues.

The chain has TRBV28 and TRBJ2-7; TRBD1 is a possible D gene (6 bases). The CDR3 has 15 residues. V lost 6 bases, J lost 0 bases, and 15 bases lay in between. The germline V gene encodes CDR1 MDHEN and CDR2 SYDVKM. The CDR3 DNA reads as TGTGCCAGCAGGACTCCGGGACAAAGCTCCTACGAGCAGTACTTC. Protein: CASRTPGQSSYEQYF.

This chain's CDR3 is CASSVDGGVFGYTF. The CDR3 DNA is TGTGCCAGCAGCGTAGATGGAGGGGTTTTTGGCTACACCTTC. The J gene is TRBJ1-2, the V gene TRBV9; a weak D match, TRBD1 (5 bases). CDR1 and CDR2 from the germline V gene are SGDLS and YYNGEE. This CDR3 region has 14 residues. V was shortened by 0 bases and J by 7 bases, with 13 bases between the two germline ends.

The gene calls are TRBV30 and TRBJ1-4; TRBD1 matches 8 bases. This CDR3 contains 14 residues. Trimming took 2 bases from V and 8 from J; bases not matched to a gene: 7. CDR1 GTSNPN and CDR2 SVGIG come from the germline V gene (reference sequence). The CDR3 nucleotides read TGTGCCTGGAGTTTAGACAGGGGCGGGGAAAAACTGTTTTTT. This translates into CAWSLDRGGEKLFF.

This clone was observed a handful of times. The chain uses TRBV11-2 and TRBJ2-2; 7 nucleotides match TRBD1. Germline V gives CDR1 SGHAT, CDR2 FQNNGV. The CDR3 is 17 amino acids. J was trimmed by 4 bases and V by 0 bases; bases with no gene match: 8. CDR3: CASSLDSTGSGTGELFF. CDR3 DNA: TGTGCCAGCAGCTTAGATTCGACAGGGTCGGGCACCGGGGAGCTGTTTTTT.

This clone was observed a few times. The chain employs TRBV7-2 and TRBJ2-5; 7 nucleotides align to TRBD1. V lost 5 bases to trimming and J lost 5 bases; unmatched junction nucleotides: 11. The CDR3 extends over 15 amino acids. Germline loops: CDR1 SGHTA, CDR2 FQGNSA. Written as DNA, the CDR3 is TGTGCCAGCAGCCCAGACAGGGTCCAAGGGGAGACCCAGTACTTC. Encoded protein: CASSPDRVQGETQYF.

This clone has a handful of counts. J is TRBJ1-4 and V is TRBV7-8; possibly TRBD1 for D (5 bases). The CDR3 totals 15 residues. Germline V lookup: CDR1 SGHVS, CDR2 FQNEAQ. Trimming removed 0 bases from V and 7 bases from J, with 12 bases in between. The CDR3: CASSLAGVGGEKLFF. The CDR3 DNA reads as TGTGCCAGCAGCTTAGCAGGGGTCGGGGGTGAAAAACTGTTTTTT.

This rearrangement joins TRBV6-5 to TRBJ2-1; 8 bases line up with TRBD1. Per the germline V gene, CDR1 is MNHEY and CDR2 is SVGAGI. Trimming at V came to 2 bases and at J to 4 bases, leaving 7 bases not matched to a gene. The CDR3 is 16 residues long. Here the CDR3 DNA reads TGTGCCAGCAGTTACGCAGGACAGGGATTTTACAATGAGCAGTTCTTC. Translation gives CASSYAGQGFYNEQFF.

This clone was seen just once. The rearrangement links TRBV5-5 to TRBJ2-2; a possible D gene is TRBD1 (5 bases). V was shortened by 3 bases and J by 4 bases, with 25 bases between the two germline ends. Germline V gene lookup returns CDR1 SGHKS and CDR2 YYEKEE (reference sequence). This CDR3 has 19 amino acids. CDR3 nucleotide sequence: TGTGCCAGCAGCTCCTCATTACTCAGGGCCTCGGTCCTCACCGGGGAGCTGTTTTTT. This translates into CASSSSLLRASVLTGELFF.

The rearrangement joins TRBV30 to TRBJ1-3; 7 nucleotides agree with TRBD1. Germline CDR1 and CDR2: GTSNPN and SVGIG (reference sequence). CDR3 length: 17 amino acids. V was clipped by 0 bases and J by 1 base; unmatched bases: 9. The CDR3 DNA is TGTGCCTGGAGTGTAGGGACAGTTTTTTCTTCTGGAAACACCATATATTTT. Residues: CAWSVGTVFSSGNTIYF.

The rearrangement joins TRBV6-6 to TRBJ1-5; D gene ambiguous. With 7 bases removed from V and 5 bases from J, the gap between germline ends came to 12 bases. Germline V gene lookup returns CDR1 MNHNY and CDR2 SVGAGI (reference sequence). CDR3 length: 13 residues. The CDR3 region has the DNA TGTGCCAGCAACTTTGCCGAACATCAGCCCCAGCATTTT. The encoded protein is CASNFAEHQPQHF.

The V and J genes are TRBV27 and TRBJ1-2; D possibly corresponds to TRBD1 (6 bases). The CDR3 spans 15 residues. Trimming took 5 bases from V and 8 from J, leaving 21 bases between them. The germline CDR1 and CDR2 sequences are MNHEY and SMNVEV (reference sequence). The CDR3 DNA sequence: TGTGCCAGCAGTCCCCGACTTTCAGGGGAGGGCGGCTACACCTTC. Translation gives CASSPRLSGEGGYTF.

V is TRBV5-1 and J is TRBJ2-7, with 9 bases fitting TRBD2. This CDR3 comprises 17 residues. Germline V gives CDR1 SGHRS, CDR2 YFSETQ. V trimming: 0 bases; J trimming: 11 bases; junction bases outside the gene matches: 18. The CDR3 reads CASSLVAGEQGEGRKYF. DNA of the CDR3: TGCGCCAGCAGCTTGGTAGCGGGGGAACAGGGTGAGGGTCGAAAGTACTTC.

This sequence joins TRBV13 and TRBJ2-5; 7 bases agree with TRBD2. CDR1 and CDR2 from the germline V gene are PRHDT and FYEKMQ (reference sequence). V was clipped by 1 base and J by 2 bases; unmatched bases: 7. CDR3 length equals 16 residues. CDR3 region: CASSLAGLAAQETQYF. In DNA form, the CDR3 reads TGTGCCAGCAGCTTAGCTGGGCTAGCGGCTCAAGAGACCCAGTACTTC. The full variable domain, with the rest looked up from reference TRBV13 and TRBJ2-5, is AAGVIQSPRHLIKEKRETATLKCYPIPRHDTVYWYQQGPGQDPQFLISFYEKMQSDKGSIPDRFSAQQFSDYHSELNMSSLELGDSALYFCASSLAGLAAQETQYFGPGTRLLVL.

Concerning this clone itself: Different DNA sequences within this sample yield the same CDR3. The rearrangement links TRBV7-9 to TRBJ1-5, with 9 bases aligning to TRBD1. The CDR3 length is 16 residues. V was pared by 1 base and J by 7 bases, with 8 bases of the junction left unmatched. The germline V gene encodes CDR1 SEHNR and CDR2 FQNEAQ (reference sequence). The DNA for the CDR3 is TGTGCCAGCAGCTTAGTGGGACAGGGAATGGAACAGCCCCAGCATTTT. Translating it yields CASSLVGQGMEQPQHF.

The rearrangement links TRBV5-4 to TRBJ1-2, with 9 positions matching TRBD1. The CDR3 covers 16 residues. V lost 0 bases to trimming and J lost 6 bases; unmatched junction nucleotides: 9. From germline, CDR1 is SGHNT and CDR2 YYREEE (reference sequence). The DNA for the CDR3 is TGTGCCAGCAGCTTGGCCCGAACAGGGGGCGCTGATGGCTACACCTTC. It encodes CASSLARTGGADGYTF. Full variable domain (remainder filled in from reference TRBV5-4 and TRBJ1-2): ETGVTQSPTHLIKTRGQQVTLRCSSQSGHNTVSWYQQALGQGPQFIFQYYREEENGRGNFPPRFSGLQFPNYSSELNVNALELDDSALYLCASSLARTGGADGYTFGSGTRLTVV.

This clone was seen once. The chain links TRBV7-8 to TRBJ2-1, with 8 bases lining up with TRBD2. Trimming removed 2 bases from V and 4 bases from J; junction bases left unmatched: 4. There are 15 residues in the CDR3. Germline V gene lookup returns CDR1 SGHVS and CDR2 FQNEAQ. The CDR3 DNA follows: TGTGCCAGCAGCTTACGGCGGGGGGCTTACAATGAGCAGTTCTTC. Translating gives CASSLRRGAYNEQFF.

This chain joins TRBV29-1 and TRBJ1-2; tentatively, D is TRBD1 (5 bases). The V gene's germline CDR1 is SQVTM and CDR2 ANQGSEA. This CDR3 is 13 amino acids long. Trimming removed 5 bases at V and 3 bases at J, with 13 bases between. The CDR3 is CSVTPGRDYGYTF. The CDR3 nucleotides read TGCAGCGTTACCCCAGGGAGGGACTATGGCTACACCTTC.

The chain uses TRBV4-1 and TRBJ2-3; maybe TRBD2 (6 bases). Germline values: CDR1 MGHRA, CDR2 YSYEKL. V lost 5 bases and J lost 1, with 16 bases in between. The CDR3 extends over 16 amino acids. CDR3 region: CASSFSGRSRTDTQYF. The CDR3 coding sequence is TGCGCCAGCAGCTTCAGCGGGCGAAGCCGCACAGATACGCAGTATTTT.